The 10 T cell receptor beta chains given below trace back to one sample, sequenced in a study of shared clonotypes between healthy human individuals. The repertoire was sequenced with immunoSEQ multiplex PCR; TCRdb's copy has only in-frame clones and lacks some. This repertoire shows more than 550,000 clones, just under 75% found once; its top ten account for around 1.7%. Sequences were obtained from memory CD4+ T cells sorted from blood. Noted subset: CD45RA-negative fraction. The receptor set was obtained from a woman aged 25 to 39 in good health.

V is TRBV14 and J is TRBJ2-5; TRBD2 might be the D (6 bases). This CDR3 region has 18 residues. Germline V lookup: CDR1 SGHDN, CDR2 FVKESK. Trimming removed 1 base from V and 7 bases from J, with 25 bases in between. In DNA form, the CDR3 reads TGTGCCAGCAGCCAAGGATCGTCCAGCGGGTTGTTGTCGGGGACCCAGTACTTC. It yields the protein CASSQGSSSGLLSGTQYF.

The V and J genes are TRBV19 and TRBJ1-1, with TRBD1 matching over 7 bases. With 7 bases clipped from V and 4 bases from J, the junction kept 12 bases outside the gene matches. The CDR3 has 15 residues. CDR1 LNHDA and CDR2 SQIVND come from the germline V gene (reference sequence). The CDR3 DNA sequence: TGTGCCAGTAAGGGTGGGACAGCCCAGTTCACTGAAGCTTTCTTT. Its translation is CASKGGTAQFTEAFF.

This chain links TRBV30 with TRBJ2-3; 8 nucleotides align to TRBD2. The CDR3 spans 15 residues. The V segment lost 5 bases and the J segment 4 bases; nucleotides outside the gene matches: 11. Germline loops: CDR1 GTSNPN, CDR2 SVGIG (reference sequence). CDR3: CAWEVSGSISDTQYF. In DNA, the CDR3 is TGTGCCTGGGAGGTCAGCGGGAGTATTTCAGATACGCAGTATTTT.

This clone was seen ten or more times. The chain combines TRBV4-1 with TRBJ2-7, with 7 bases that match TRBD1. Germline loops: CDR1 MGHRA, CDR2 YSYEKL. V was clipped by 1 base and J by 3 bases; unmatched bases: 18. The CDR3 loop spans 19 amino acids. CDR3 sequence: CASSQGPILQQGPLYEQYF. CDR3 nucleotide sequence: TGCGCCAGCAGCCAAGGCCCGATCCTCCAACAGGGGCCACTCTACGAGCAGTACTTC.

V usage is TRBV6-1 and J usage is TRBJ2-1; 13 bases match TRBD2. This CDR3 comprises 15 residues. V was clipped by 6 bases and J by 7 bases; unmatched bases: 6. Germline V gene data show CDR1 as MNHNS and CDR2 as SASEGT. CDR3 bases: TGTGCCAGCAGGCCGGGACTAGCGGGACAGAATGAGCAGTTCTTC. Amino acids: CASRPGLAGQNEQFF.

The rearrangement links TRBV20-1 to TRBJ2-7; the D is unclear. Germline CDR1 reads DFQATT; CDR2 reads SNEGSKA (reference sequence). Trimming removed 5 bases at V and 1 base at J, with 6 bases between. There are 11 residues in the CDR3. CDR3 sequence reads: CSAEMSYEQYF. For the CDR3, the DNA is TGCAGTGCTGAGATGTCCTACGAGCAGTACTTC.

The gene calls are TRBV5-1 and TRBJ2-1; D is perhaps TRBD2 (5 bases). The CDR3 contains 19 residues. Trimming left V 0 bases short and J 1 base short, with 20 bases between. Per the germline V gene, CDR1 is SGHRS and CDR2 is YFSETQ. CDR3 coding DNA: TGCGCCAGCAGCTTGGGAGGGCCTTTGTCCACGGTTTCCTACAATGAGCAGTTCTTC. This encodes CASSLGGPLSTVSYNEQFF.

The J gene is TRBJ2-7, the V gene TRBV7-2; D call uncertain. Trimming stripped 6 bases from V and 0 bases from J, with 12 bases between. This CDR3 is 14 amino acids long. Germline V CDR1 and CDR2: SGHTA, FQGNSA. CDR3 sequence (DNA): TGTGCCAGCAGGGAATCTGGGATCTCCTACGAGCAGTACTTC. It encodes CASRESGISYEQYF.

In its sample, this clone was seen a few times. Here the CDR3 DNA reads TGTGCCACCAGCGACGAGGGACTAGTGTACACCGGGGAGCTGTTTTTT. Translation gives CATSDEGLVYTGELFF. The chain uses TRBV15 and TRBJ2-2; TRBD2 matches 8 bases. Trimming at V came to 5 bases and at J to 3 bases, leaving 8 bases not matched to a gene. The CDR3 length is 16 residues. The germline V gene encodes CDR1 LNHNV and CDR2 YYDKDF (reference sequence). Combining the CDR3 with reference TRBV15 and TRBJ2-2 gives the whole variable domain DAMVIQNPRYQVTQFGKPVTLSCSQTLNHNVMYWYQQKSSQAPKLLFHYYDKDFNNEADTPDNFQSRRPNTSFCFLDIRSPGLGDTAMYLCATSDEGLVYTGELFFGEGSRLTVL.

On this clone: This specimen includes other DNA sequences encoding the same CDR3. This chain links TRBV5-1 with TRBJ2-1; D gene unclear. Germline V gene lookup returns CDR1 SGHRS and CDR2 YFSETQ. CDR3 length: 15 residues. Trimming removed 0 bases at V and 0 bases at J, with 7 bases between. This CDR3 reads CASSLAAASYNEQFF. The CDR3, as DNA: TGCGCCAGCAGCTTGGCGGCGGCCTCCTACAATGAGCAGTTCTTC.